Below are 26 T cell receptor beta chains sequenced from a single sample in a study of blood T cell repertoires in COVID-19. Sequencing used immunoSEQ multiplex PCR; TCRdb keeps in-frame clones, though not all of them. This sample has some 100,000 clones, with around 88% found just once. Input material: peripheral blood. The receptors were gathered from a woman in her 70s with acute or convalescent COVID-19.

In this sample, this clone turned up a few times. The chain links TRBV28 to TRBJ1-3, with no clear D. Trimming pared 1 base from V and 7 bases from J, leaving 5 bases between. The CDR3 loop spans 12 amino acids. Germline V CDR1 and CDR2: MDHEN, SYDVKM. CDR3 sequence (DNA): TGTGCCAGCAGTTTATTAGCTAACACCATATATTTT. Translated: CASSLLANTIYF.

The chain links TRBV24-1 to TRBJ1-5, with D possibly being TRBD1 (5 bases). The CDR3 is 14 amino acids. The V end lost 7 bases, the J end lost 4 bases, and 13 bases lay between the germline ends. Germline CDR1 KGHDR, CDR2 SFDVKD. The CDR3 DNA reads TGTGCCACCAGCGGGGGGAGGGGAAATCAGCCCCAGCATTTT. Translated, it gives CATSGGRGNQPQHF.

This chain links TRBV9 with TRBJ2-5; 11 nucleotides match TRBD2. V trimming: 3 bases; J trimming: 3 bases; junction bases outside the gene matches: 4. Germline-derived CDR1 and CDR2 are SGDLS and YYNGEE. CDR3 length: 15 residues. The CDR3 loop reads CASSGSSGGKETQYF. CDR3 DNA: TGTGCCAGCAGCGGTTCTAGCGGGGGGAAAGAGACCCAGTACTTC.

The gene calls are TRBV6-5 and TRBJ1-2, with unresolved D. The CDR3 has 13 amino acids. Trimming left V 2 bases short and J 5 bases short, with 9 bases between. From germline, CDR1 is MNHEY and CDR2 SVGAGI. CDR3: CASSYGQNYGYTF. In DNA, the CDR3 is TGTGCCAGCAGTTACGGCCAGAATTATGGCTACACCTTC.

Only a few counts were recorded for this clone. The chain couples TRBV3-1 (or the pseudogene TRBV3-2) to TRBJ1-1, with D possibly being TRBD1 (6 bases). Germline assignment: CDR1 LGHDT and CDR2 YNNKEL (reference sequence). The CDR3 contains 13 residues. V dropped 1 base and J dropped 10 bases, with 13 bases sitting between them. The CDR3 sequence is CASSQGSGAVAFF. CDR3 nucleotides: TGTGCCAGCAGCCAAGGATCAGGGGCGGTAGCTTTCTTT.

V usage is TRBV2 and J usage is TRBJ1-1; 8 bases are shared with TRBD1. The V and J ends lost 6 bases and 5 bases, in that order; junction bases with no gene match: 14. This CDR3 is 16 amino acids long. Germline CDR1 is SNHLY and CDR2 is FYNNEI. The CDR3 nucleotides are TGTGCCAGCAGCGGTTATCAGGGGGCGAAGGCGACTGAAGCTTTCTTT. Residues: CASSGYQGAKATEAFF. Full variable domain (outside the CDR3, taken from reference TRBV2 and TRBJ1-1): EPEVTQTPSHQVTQMGQEVILRCVPISNHLYFYWYRQILGQKVEFLVSFYNNEISEKSEIFDDQFSVERPDGSNFTLKIRSTKLEDSAMYFCASSGYQGAKATEAFFGQGTRLTVV.

V is TRBV5-1 and J is TRBJ2-2, with D possibly matching TRBD1 (6 bases). Trimming took 4 bases from V and 8 from J, leaving 18 bases between them. Germline V gene lookup returns CDR1 SGHRS and CDR2 YFSETQ. The CDR3 length is 15 residues. CDR3 amino acids: CASSRVQGSGGELFF. The CDR3, as DNA: TGCGCCAGCAGCCGAGTCCAGGGGTCAGGGGGGGAGCTGTTTTTT.

The rearrangement links TRBV5-1 to TRBJ1-3; no definite D call. Trimming cost V 0 bases and J 2 bases, with 6 bases left between them. Germline-derived CDR1 and CDR2 are SGHRS and YFSETQ. The CDR3 runs to 14 residues. CDR3 sequence: CASSLGSAGNTIYF. The CDR3 nucleotides read TGCGCCAGCAGCTTGGGCTCAGCTGGAAACACCATATATTTT.

The V and J genes are TRBV5-1 and TRBJ2-2, with unresolved D. Trimming left V 0 bases short and J 4 bases short, with 7 bases between. The germline V gene has CDR1 SGHRS and CDR2 YFSETQ. The CDR3 is 14 residues long. The DNA of the CDR3 is TGCGCCAGCAGCTTGGACGAGGTCACCGGGGAGCTGTTTTTT. Amino acids: CASSLDEVTGELFF. The full variable domain, rest sourced from reference TRBV5-1 and TRBJ2-2, is KAGVTQTPRYLIKTRGQQVTLSCSPISGHRSVSWYQQTPGQGLQFLFEYFSETQRNKGNFPGRFSGRQFSNSRSEMNVSTLELGDSALYLCASSLDEVTGELFFGEGSRLTVL.

The chain employs TRBV7-8 and TRBJ2-1; tentative D call: TRBD2 (5 bases). V lost 2 bases to trimming and J lost 6 bases, with 23 bases between them. The CDR3 is 18 residues long. Germline-derived CDR1 and CDR2 are SGHVS and FQNEAQ. In DNA form, the CDR3 reads TGTGCCAGCAGCTTATTTTCGGGGTTTAGCGAATTAACCAATGAGCAGTTCTTC. This sequence encodes CASSLFSGFSELTNEQFF.

J is TRBJ1-1 and V is TRBV2; no clear D. Between the trimmed V and J ends, which lost 1 base and 7 bases, there was a span of 10 bases. Germline V gene lookup returns CDR1 SNHLY and CDR2 FYNNEI. The CDR3 consists of 13 residues. The CDR3 spells CASSEETVNEAFF. CDR3 nucleotides: TGTGCCAGCAGTGAAGAGACTGTTAATGAAGCTTTCTTT.

J is TRBJ2-2 and V is TRBV6-6; 7 bases are a match to TRBD2. With V trimmed by 6 bases and J by 5 bases, 21 bases remained unmatched. The CDR3 runs to 19 residues. The germline V gene encodes CDR1 MNHNY and CDR2 SVGAGI (reference sequence). The chain's CDR3 is CASSRYRVGEGSATGELFF. In DNA form, the CDR3 reads TGTGCCAGCAGCCGATACCGAGTCGGGGAGGGGTCGGCTACCGGGGAGCTGTTTTTT.

CDR3 protein: CASSPRDNSYEQYF. CDR3 in DNA: TGTGCCAGCAGTCCCCGGGACAATTCCTACGAGCAGTACTTC. V is TRBV27 and J is TRBJ2-7; weak D call: TRBD1 (6 bases). Trimming took 5 bases from V and 1 from J, leaving 12 bases between them. The germline gives CDR1 MNHEY, CDR2 SMNVEV (reference sequence). CDR3 length: 14 residues.

This chain links TRBV28 with TRBJ2-7; no reliable D call. Germline CDR1 MDHEN, CDR2 SYDVKM. This CDR3 spans 15 amino acids. The ends were cut back, 7 bases at V and 3 bases at J, with 19 bases in the middle. The CDR3: CASNQLPGDYYEQYF. The CDR3 DNA sequence: TGTGCCAGCAACCAACTTCCTGGTGATTACTACGAGCAGTACTTC.

The V gene is TRBV7-6, the J gene TRBJ2-7; D possibly corresponds to TRBD2 (6 bases). This CDR3 has 11 residues. Germline V gene lookup returns CDR1 SGHVS and CDR2 FNYEAQ. Trimming took 5 bases from V and 6 from J, leaving 8 bases between them. CDR3 nucleotides: TGTGCCAGCAGCCCCGGGGGCGAGCAGTACTTC. This codes for CASSPGGEQYF.

This clone was seen more than once but under ten times. The rearrangement joins TRBV7-2 to TRBJ2-1; D is possibly TRBD1 (6 bases). The CDR3 is 15 residues long. Germline V gene lookup returns CDR1 SGHTA and CDR2 FQGNSA. Trimming shortened V by 1 base and J by 2 bases, and 9 bases separated the two germline ends. This CDR3 is CASSLDRATYNEQFF. CDR3 in DNA: TGTGCCAGCAGCTTAGACAGGGCCACCTACAATGAGCAGTTCTTC.

The gene calls are TRBV30 and TRBJ1-3; D perhaps matches TRBD1 (5 bases). V was cut by 4 bases and J by 1 base, with 14 bases left in between. The germline V gene encodes CDR1 GTSNPN and CDR2 SVGIG (reference sequence). CDR3 length: 15 amino acids. CDR3 region: CAWIGPGFSGNTIYF. The DNA of the CDR3 is TGTGCCTGGATCGGACCAGGGTTTTCTGGAAACACCATATATTTT.

The table lists this clone with a few counts. Other nucleotide sequences in the sample specify the same CDR3. This chain uses TRBV10-1 with TRBJ2-7; the D is unclear. Trimming removed 0 bases from V and 3 bases from J, with 6 bases in between. The CDR3 runs 13 residues. Per the germline V gene, CDR1 is WNHNN and CDR2 is SYGVQD (reference sequence). CDR3 in DNA: TGCGCCAGCAGTGAGTCTGGCAGCTACGAGCAGTACTTC. Translating it yields CASSESGSYEQYF.

Worth noting for this clone: This CDR3 is also generated by other DNA sequences in the sample. This sequence joins TRBV5-1 and TRBJ1-1; possible D gene TRBD1, 6 bases. Germline assignment: CDR1 SGHRS and CDR2 YFSETQ. The CDR3 runs 13 residues. V was shortened by 2 bases and J by 5 bases, with 10 bases between the two germline ends. CDR3 amino acids: CASSFNRETEAFF. In DNA form, the CDR3 reads TGCGCCAGCAGCTTTAACAGGGAAACTGAAGCTTTCTTT. The full variable domain, its missing parts supplied by reference TRBV5-1 and TRBJ1-1, is KAGVTQTPRYLIKTRGQQVTLSCSPISGHRSVSWYQQTPGQGLQFLFEYFSETQRNKGNFPGRFSGRQFSNSRSEMNVSTLELGDSALYLCASSFNRETEAFFGQGTRLTVV.

The V and J genes are TRBV7-6 and TRBJ2-7, with 14 bases fitting TRBD2. The CDR3 contains 16 residues. Germline CDR1 SGHVS, CDR2 FNYEAQ. After removal of 0 bases from V and 5 bases from J, the junction contained 3 bases not matched to a gene. The CDR3 here is CASSLATSGRGNEQYF. In DNA, the CDR3 is TGTGCCAGCAGCTTAGCGACTAGCGGGAGGGGGAACGAGCAGTACTTC.

The chain recombines TRBV5-1 with TRBJ2-4; 10 positions match TRBD2. The CDR3 has 14 amino acids. Looked up from germline, CDR1 is SGHRS and CDR2 is YFSETQ. V lost 4 bases and J lost 8; bases outside the gene matches: 6. Here the CDR3 reads CASSTGLAVDIQYF. Here the CDR3 DNA reads TGCGCCAGCAGCACCGGACTAGCGGTTGACATTCAGTACTTC.

The chain combines TRBV10-2 with TRBJ2-3; 10 positions agree with TRBD2. V lost 7 bases, J lost 1 base, and 5 bases stayed unmatched. CDR3 length equals 15 residues. The V gene's germline CDR1 is WSHSY and CDR2 SAAADI. Here the CDR3 reads CASTPGTSGTDTQYF. DNA for the CDR3: TGCGCCAGCACCCCCGGGACTAGCGGCACAGATACGCAGTATTTT.

Here the CDR3 DNA reads TGTGCCAGCAGCTTGGACAGGGGGAACACTGAAGCTTTCTTT. Its translation is CASSLDRGNTEAFF. The chain has TRBV3-1 (or the pseudogene TRBV3-2) and TRBJ1-1, with 9 bases that match TRBD1. The CDR3 consists of 14 residues. CDR1 and CDR2 from the germline V gene are LGHDT and YNNKEL (reference sequence). Trimming cost V 5 bases and J 1 base; bases outside gene matches: 2.

The chain employs TRBV19 and TRBJ2-1; D unresolved. This CDR3 has 15 amino acids. Germline CDR1 is LNHDA and CDR2 is SQIVND (reference sequence). V lost 1 base to trimming and J lost 8 bases, with 15 bases between them. This CDR3 is CASSIGGPDPDEQFF. The CDR3 coding sequence is TGTGCCAGTAGTATAGGAGGCCCAGATCCTGATGAGCAGTTCTTC. Variable domain in full (rest from reference TRBV19 and TRBJ2-1): DGGITQSPKYLFRKEGQNVTLSCEQNLNHDAMYWYRQDPGQGLRLIYYSQIVNDFQKGDIAEGYSVSREKKESFPLTVTSAQKNPTAFYLCASSIGGPDPDEQFFGPGTRLTVL.

The rearrangement uses TRBV2 and TRBJ2-3; 10 nucleotides align to TRBD2. Germline lookup yields CDR1 SNHLY and CDR2 FYNNEI. This CDR3 region has 15 residues. The V segment lost 7 bases and the J segment 4 bases; nucleotides outside the gene matches: 8. The chain's CDR3 is CASIRLAGEADTQYF. In DNA, the CDR3 is TGTGCCAGCATCCGGCTAGCGGGAGAAGCAGATACGCAGTATTTT.

The chain carries TRBV15 and TRBJ2-3; 9 bases align to TRBD2. The CDR3 sequence is 16 residues long. Per the germline V gene, CDR1 is LNHNV and CDR2 is YYDKDF (reference sequence). The trim removed 3 bases at V and 3 bases at J, leaving 7 bases unmatched. CDR3 sequence: CATSSYRSGSTDTQYF. The CDR3 nucleotides are TGTGCCACCAGCAGTTACCGTAGCGGGAGTACAGATACGCAGTATTTT.